This TCR beta chain derives from a study of human T cells and chemical hapten exposure. Time point of the sample: patch test 3, about 24 weeks after DPC sensitization. Treatment noted: therapeutic diphenylcyclopropenone sensitization with weekly scalp DPC. MiXCR was run by TCRdb on the RACE reads, yielding one entry per CDR3 protein. The sample consists of roughly 150,000 distinct CDR3 sequences, 25% to 35% of them appearing once. Germline V gene lookup returns CDR1 LGHNA and CDR2 YSLEER. The CDR3 consists of 19 residues. V was shortened by 3 bases and J by 0 bases, with 18 bases between the two germline ends.

Source: whole blood, taken in connection with sensitization to the hapten diphenylcyclopropenone (DPC). This receptor was identified in a woman aged 18 to 35 with alopecia areata. Some clones in this sample may be carry-over from other donors' samples. The chain recombines TRBV4-3 with TRBJ2-6, with TRBD1 as a possible D gene (6 bases). CDR3 nucleotide sequence: TGCGCCAGCAGCCATCTCAAAACTACAGGGACCTCTGGGGCCAACGTCCTGACTTTC. This gives the protein CASSHLKTTGTSGANVLTF.